This TCR beta chain is drawn from a study of OX40 agonist ivuxolimab in advanced cancers. Trimming pared 3 bases from V and 5 bases from J, leaving 13 bases between. This CDR3 comprises 15 residues. Germline-derived CDR1 and CDR2 are ENHRY and SYGVKD. On cycle 4 day 1 and cycle 7 day 1, as well as at baseline, blood was sampled. TCRdb's copy holds only in-frame clones and misses some; the assay was immunoSEQ multiplex PCR. This table has about 79,000 clones, 90% appearing once. This clone has just one count. This chain uses TRBV10-3 with TRBJ1-4; D call uncertain. This sequence originates from an adult with an advanced solid tumor such as melanoma, head and neck, liver or kidney cancer. Source: CD4+ or CD8+ T cells sorted from blood, taken in a trial of the OX40 agonist ivuxolimab. The CDR3 region has the DNA TGTGCCATCAGTGATGCCCGGACGGGAAATGAAAAACTGTTTTTT. Residues: CAISDARTGNEKLFF.